The present TCR beta chain was sequenced within a study of graft-versus-host responses after intestinal transplantation. Study-wide context: Multivisceral, liver-intestinal, or isolated intestinal transplants were given to recipients.

This CDR3 region has 20 residues. Generated by immunoSEQ multiplex PCR, the TCRdb table keeps only in-frame clones and is missing some. The data contain about 90,000 clones, approximately 90% of them singletons. General study results and limits: Ileal or blood samples showed some GvH clones first, and such clones were also found in recipient marrow. Peak GvH clone levels in circulation were associated with early post-transplant HvG declines.

With regard to this clone: Its antigen remains unknown.

This receptor was taken from a human donor who was the organ donor for an intestinal transplant. The chain carries TRBV21-1 and TRBJ1-2; TRBD1, the table's D call, was not compared with the DNA. TRBV21-1 corresponds to a pseudogene. The sequences come from unstimulated CD4+ T cells sorted from spleen or lymph node cells, collected before transplant. CDR3 bases: TGTACCAGCAGCAAAGCGATCTGGGACAGGGGTCTTTTTTCTAACTATGGCTACACCTTC. Its translation: CTSSKAIWDRGLFSNYGYTF.